This TCR beta chain was obtained from a study of beta chain features in type 1 diabetes. Study findings and constraints: For type 1 diabetes patients, VDJ junctions showed fewer insertions and more deletions. Moderately but significantly shorter TCRB CDR3s were found in Type 1 diabetes patients in all four CD4+ subsets. Whether TCRB rearrangement is influenced by HLA type was left unresolved in this analysis.

TCRB transcripts that were expressed got sequenced, as all of the isolated RNA had been reverse transcribed. The repertoire was sequenced with immunoSEQ multiplex PCR; TCRdb's copy has only in-frame clones and lacks some. The sample yields 150,000 to 190,000 clones, around 10% seen once. This clone was seen only a few times. Its target is not known. This sequence was found in a man aged 25 to 40 with type 1 diabetes. The sample was central memory CD4+ T cells from blood.

CDR3 nucleotides: TGTGCCAGCAGCTCATACGGGATAGAGCGGGCTGAAGCTTTCTTT. This codes for CASSSYGIERAEAFF. V usage is TRBV5-6 and J usage is TRBJ1-1; no firm D call. The CDR3 spans 15 residues. Germline V gene data show CDR1 as SGHDT and CDR2 as YYEEEE. V was shortened by 3 bases and J by 6 bases, with 18 bases between the two germline ends.